This TCR beta chain was captured in a study of patients and donors after allogeneic stem cell transplantation. TCRdb re-derived calls from the RT-PCR reads in MiXCR, one entry per CDR3 protein. The repertoire includes 190,000 or so distinct CDR3 sequences, over 30% of them detected once, and 11% sits in the top ten. This CDR3 region has 15 residues. Germline V CDR1 and CDR2: SGHTA, FQGNSA. V was pared by 4 bases and J by 8 bases, with 8 bases of the junction left unmatched. The sequence derives from a human donor who was either an allogeneic HSCT recipient or a stem cell or donor lymphocyte infusion donor (not recorded which). It is not recorded whose cells these are; they may come from a transplant donor. The chain links TRBV7-2 to TRBJ2-4, with 10 positions matching TRBD2. Sequencing was carried out using blood, either unsorted or a sorted T cell fraction (not recorded which). The CDR3 here is CASSSLAGGRDIQYF. Here the CDR3 DNA reads TGTGCCAGCAGCTCGTTAGCGGGGGGCCGGGACATTCAGTACTTC.